This T cell receptor beta chain was recorded in a study of CD8 T cell repertoires and HIV-1 epitope variants. Across the whole study: T cells were stimulated with Twenty-five Gag and Nef peptides separately. Cultures ran roughly ten days, with IL-2, IL-7 and IL-15 added on days 3 and 7.

This CDR3 region has 15 residues. Germline-derived CDR1 and CDR2 are SGHNT and YYREEE (reference sequence). Trimming removed 2 bases from V and 4 bases from J; junction bases left unmatched: 4. Repertoires were generated with immunoSEQ multiplex PCR, while TCRdb's copy carries only in-frame clones and drops some. The sample shows a few thousand clones, less than 75% of them seen only once. About this clone: What it binds is not known.

Source material: cultured CD8+ T cells derived from PBMCs. This sequence joins TRBV5-4 and TRBJ2-1, with 9 bases matching TRBD2. This sequence was found in a male donor with HIV. The DNA for the CDR3 is TGTGCCAGCAGCTTCGGGACTAGCCTATACAATGAGCAGTTCTTC. This codes for CASSFGTSLYNEQFF.